This T cell receptor (beta chain) was retrieved from a study of T cells in Graves' hyperthyroidism and ophthalmopathy. Notes on the study in general: Model-based prediction identified ophthalmopathy a median roughly 5.9 months prior to its onset.

Details on this clonotype: Its antigen is as yet unknown.

From RNA transcripts, TCR beta CDR3 regions were amplified. A first-round RT-PCR of the TCR CDR3 used the HTBI primer set. One entry per CDR3 protein, called by TCRdb with MiXCR from the multiplex PCR reads. The sample consists of a few hundred thousand distinct CDR3 sequences, 16% of them appearing once. Clinical Activity Scores of at least 3, NOSPECS grades of at least 4 and durations under 3 months characterized ophthalmopathy patients. This CDR3 is 13 amino acids long. Trimming took 4 bases from V and 4 from J, leaving 10 bases between them. Germline V gene sequence: CDR1 SGHAT, CDR2 FQDESV (reference sequence).

This chain links TRBV11-1 with TRBJ1-2; D is unresolved. The specimen sequenced was blood. The sequence derives from a woman in her thirties or forties with Graves' ophthalmopathy. CDR3 DNA: TGTGCCAGCAGCTCGGACGGTTTCTATGGCTACACCTTC. Translating gives CASSSDGFYGYTF.